A selection of T cell receptor beta chains follows, all from one sample in a study of blood T cell repertoires in COVID-19. TCRdb's copy holds only in-frame clones and misses some; the assay was immunoSEQ multiplex PCR. This table has about 240,000 clones, about 85% appearing once. Sample: peripheral blood. These receptors all stem from a man aged 25-45 years who had recovered from COVID-19. Both conserved end residues are part of each CDR3. A D gene is named only where the DNA matches it firmly. Only some rows state a clone size, as once, few, many or a class for expanded clones.

NA	TRBV7-2	TRBJ2-5	NA	14	TGTGCCAGCAGCTCATTGGGCGGGAAAGAGACCCAGTACTTC	CASSSLGGKETQYF
NA	TRBV19	TRBJ2-5	TRBD1	14	TGTGCCAGTACCACAGGGGGCGCCGGAGAGACCCAGTACTTC	CASTTGGAGETQYF
once	TRBV7-9	TRBJ1-3	NA	16	TGTGCCAGCAGCCTAAGGGGTGAAAACTCTGGAAACACCATATATTTT	CASSLRGENSGNTIYF
few	TRBV4-1	TRBJ2-1	TRBD2	13	TGCGCCAGCAGCCCGGGACTAGCTATTGAGCAGTTCTTC	CASSPGLAIEQFF
NA	TRBV5-1	TRBJ1-2	NA	16	TGCGCCAGCAGCGCCGGGCCTCCCACAGGGAACTATGGCTACACCTTC	CASSAGPPTGNYGYTF
NA	TRBV7-3	TRBJ1-1	NA	15	TGTGCCAGCAGCTTAATTCCCGCAGGTAACACTGAAGCTTTCTTT	CASSLIPAGNTEAFF
NA	TRBV18	TRBJ2-3	TRBD2	16	TGTGCCAGCTCACCTTGGACTAGCGAGGACACAGATACGCAGTATTTT	CASSPWTSEDTDTQYF
once	TRBV7-2	TRBJ2-7	NA	14	TGTGCCAGCAGCTCTAGACAGTCCGCTTACGAGCAGTACTTC	CASSSRQSAYEQYF
NA	TRBV3-1/TRBV3-2	TRBJ2-5	NA	12	TGTGCCAGCAGCCAATTAGAGGAGACCCAGTACTTC	CASSQLEETQYF
NA	TRBV7-9	TRBJ1-1	TRBD1	14	TGTGCCAGCAGCCCCGGCCAGGGGGACACTGAAGCTTTCTTT	CASSPGQGDTEAFF
NA	TRBV2	TRBJ2-2	NA	13	TGTGCCAGCAGTGAGCGTCTCACCGGGGAGCTGTTTTTT	CASSERLTGELFF
NA	TRBV10-2	TRBJ1-5	TRBD1	14	TGCGCCAGCAGCCTGGGACAGCTCAATCAGCCCCAGCATTTT	CASSLGQLNQPQHF
NA	TRBV7-2	TRBJ2-3	TRBD2	15	TGTGCCAGCAGCTGGGGAGGGGCGAGCACAGATACGCAGTATTTT	CASSWGGASTDTQYF
few	TRBV18	TRBJ1-6	NA	16	TGTGCCAGCTCACCAGAAGGGACACAGGGTAATTCACCCCTCCACTTT	CASSPEGTQGNSPLHF
NA	TRBV6-5	TRBJ2-3	TRBD2	15	TGTGCCAGCAGTCAGGGGACTAGCGGGGGGGATACGCAGTATTTT	CASSQGTSGGDTQYF
NA	TRBV2	TRBJ2-7	NA	14	TGTGCCAGCACGCAGGGTCACAGCTCCTACGAGCAGTACTTC	CASTQGHSSYEQYF
NA	TRBV6-5	TRBJ1-5	TRBD1	13	TGTGCCAGCAGCCCGACAGGGCCACAGCCCCAGCATTTT	CASSPTGPQPQHF
NA	TRBV5-1	TRBJ2-3	NA	15	TGCGCCAGCAGCTTGCCACTAGCTGCACCAGATACGCAGTATTTT	CASSLPLAAPDTQYF
NA	TRBV5-1	TRBJ1-4	NA	14	TGCGCCAGCAGCTTAACCCAGTCTAATGAAAAACTGTTTTTT	CASSLTQSNEKLFF
NA	TRBV10-3	TRBJ2-6	NA	15	TGTGCCATCGGAGGTGGGGGCTGGGGGGCCAACGTCCTGACTTTC	CAIGGGGWGANVLTF
NA	TRBV18	TRBJ2-7	TRBD1	14	TGTGCCAGCTCACCACCTACAGGGGACTACGAGCAGTACTTC	CASSPPTGDYEQYF
once	TRBV20-1	TRBJ2-3	NA	17	TGCAGTGCTAGTGGGACAAATCCGGGACTAACAACAGATACGCAGTATTTT	CSASGTNPGLTTDTQYF
NA	TRBV10-3	TRBJ2-7	NA	14	TGTGCCATCAGTGAGTCAGTAGTCTCCAGGGAGCAGTACTTC	CAISESVVSREQYF
NA	TRBV9	TRBJ2-1	TRBD1	15	TGTGCCAGCAGCGATCGCCGCGGGACAGGGGAAGAGCAGTTCTTC	CASSDRRGTGEEQFF
NA	TRBV27	TRBJ1-1	NA	15	TGTGCCAGCAGTTCCCAAATGGGGGGGAGCACTGAAGCTTTCTTT	CASSSQMGGSTEAFF
NA	TRBV11-2	TRBJ2-2	NA	15	TGTGCCAGCAGACCCCCGGGACAAAACACCGGGGAGCTGTTTTTT	CASRPPGQNTGELFF
NA	TRBV13	TRBJ2-3	TRBD2	14	TGTGCCAGCAGCTCGAGCGGGGGTACCGATACGCAGTATTTT	CASSSSGGTDTQYF
few	TRBV7-9	TRBJ1-4	TRBD1	14	TGTGCCAGCAGCTCCGACAGGGGATTCGAAAAACTGTTTTTT	CASSSDRGFEKLFF
NA	TRBV27	TRBJ1-5	NA	14	TGTGCCACTAGCGCGGATCGAGGCAATCAGCCCCAGCATTTT	CATSADRGNQPQHF
once	TRBV6-1	TRBJ1-1	TRBD1	13	TGTGCCAGCAGTGAAGTGAGGCCAGGGGGAGCTTTCTTT	CASSEVRPGGAFF
few	TRBV6-1	TRBJ2-3	TRBD2	15	TGTGCCAGCAGTGAACTAGCGGGGGACCGGGATACGCAGTATTTT	CASSELAGDRDTQYF
once	TRBV4-1	TRBJ1-2	NA	16	TGCGCCAGCAGCCAACCACGAGTAGGGGGTAGGCATGGCTACACCTTC	CASSQPRVGGRHGYTF
NA	TRBV9	TRBJ2-5	NA	13	TGTGCCAGCAGCGTGTCGCACGGAGAGACCCAGTACTTC	CASSVSHGETQYF
NA	TRBV19	TRBJ1-1	NA	14	TGTGCCAGTAGTACCAGGGGCATGAACACTGAAGCTTTCTTT	CASSTRGMNTEAFF
NA	TRBV29-1	TRBJ2-1	NA	16	TGCAGCGTTGTAGGGGCTCTGGCTTACTCCTACAATGAGCAGTTCTTC	CSVVGALAYSYNEQFF
NA	TRBV11-2	TRBJ2-1	TRBD2	15	TGTGCCAGCAGCCGACTAGCCTCGGGGGGCAATGAGCAGTTCTTC	CASSRLASGGNEQFF
NA	TRBV5-1	TRBJ1-1	TRBD1	15	TGCGCCAGCAGCCCCAGGGGGAAGGTCGACACTGAAGCTTTCTTT	CASSPRGKVDTEAFF
few	TRBV10-3	TRBJ1-2	NA	13	TGTGCCAGCCGACCAGTAGGGGATTATGGCTACACCTTC	CASRPVGDYGYTF
few	TRBV5-4	TRBJ2-7	NA	12	TGTGCCAGCAGCAGCCCTACCGGGTTCCTTGACTTC	CASSSPTGFLDF
NA	TRBV7-3	TRBJ2-3	NA	15	TGTGCCAGCAGCTTAGGAGGGCCTAGCACAGATACGCAGTATTTT	CASSLGGPSTDTQYF
NA	TRBV6-5	TRBJ2-3	TRBD1	14	TGTGCCAGCAGGCCACAGGGGACCGCAGATACGCAGTATTTT	CASRPQGTADTQYF
NA	TRBV7-9	TRBJ2-7	TRBD1	15	TGTGCCAGCAGCCCGGACAGGATTTACTCCTACGAGCAGTACTTC	CASSPDRIYSYEQYF
once	TRBV19	TRBJ1-5	NA	13	TGTGCCAGTAGTATCGACACGCGGGGGCGTAAGCATTTT	CASSIDTRGRKHF
few	TRBV5-1	TRBJ2-1	TRBD1	16	TGCGCCAGCAGCTCAGGCCCGGGACAGGCAGGACCTGAGCAGTTCTTC	CASSSGPGQAGPEQFF
NA	TRBV5-1	TRBJ1-3	TRBD1	16	TGCGCCAGCAGCTTGGCAGGGACAGGGTCTGGAAACACCATATATTTT	CASSLAGTGSGNTIYF
NA	TRBV5-8	TRBJ2-2	NA	13	TGTGCCAGCAGCCCGCGCTTCGGTGGGGAGCTGTTTTTT	CASSPRFGGELFF
NA	TRBV21-1	TRBJ1-4	NA	15	TGTGCCAGCAGCAAAGCAATCAGGAGGAATGAAAAACTGTTTTTT	CASSKAIRRNEKLFF
NA	TRBV7-2	TRBJ2-2	NA	17	TGTGCCAGCAGCCCTACGGGGGGCCTGTCGAACACCGGGGAGCTGTTTTTT	CASSPTGGLSNTGELFF
NA	TRBV7-6	TRBJ1-1	NA	15	TGTGCCAGCAGCTTAAGCCGGGGACTTAACACTGAAGCTTTCTTT	CASSLSRGLNTEAFF
NA	TRBV5-1	TRBJ1-5	TRBD1	15	TGCGCCAGCAGCCTGCAGGGGGATGGCAATCAGCCCCAGCATTTT	CASSLQGDGNQPQHF
few	TRBV7-9	TRBJ1-5	NA	15	TGTGCCAGCAGCTTAGGAGGGGGAAAGGGTCAGCCCCAGCATTTT	CASSLGGGKGQPQHF
NA	TRBV2	TRBJ2-1	NA	14	TGTGCCAGCACTGACCAGGGTAGCTACAATGAGCAGTTCTTC	CASTDQGSYNEQFF
NA	TRBV5-4	TRBJ1-6	TRBD1	15	TGTGCCAGCAGCTTGGGGGACAGAGGGGTTTCACCCCTCCACTTT	CASSLGDRGVSPLHF
few	TRBV28	TRBJ1-1	NA	13	TGTGCCAGCAGACATACACGGAACACTGAAGCTTTCTTT	CASRHTRNTEAFF